The clone carrying this T cell receptor (beta chain) was detected a few times. The data stem from a study of response to subunit inactivated influenza vaccine. V was trimmed by 4 bases and J by 0 bases, leaving 14 bases between them. This CDR3 is built from 16 residues. Germline CDR1 is SGHKS and CDR2 is YYEKEE (reference sequence). TCRdb re-called the RT-PCR reads with MiXCR, one entry per CDR3 protein. The profile shows 450,000 to 700,000 distinct CDR3 sequences, around 15% of them singletons. The receptor comes from a man aged 45-60 years who received an inactivated influenza vaccine. The gene calls are TRBV5-5 and TRBJ2-1; a weak D match, TRBD1 (5 bases). The source material was PBMCs from blood, sampled 11 to 12 days after vaccination. The CDR3 loop is CASSVDSPSSYNEQFF. The CDR3 DNA reads TGTGCCAGCAGCGTCGACAGTCCCTCCTCCTACAATGAGCAGTTCTTC.